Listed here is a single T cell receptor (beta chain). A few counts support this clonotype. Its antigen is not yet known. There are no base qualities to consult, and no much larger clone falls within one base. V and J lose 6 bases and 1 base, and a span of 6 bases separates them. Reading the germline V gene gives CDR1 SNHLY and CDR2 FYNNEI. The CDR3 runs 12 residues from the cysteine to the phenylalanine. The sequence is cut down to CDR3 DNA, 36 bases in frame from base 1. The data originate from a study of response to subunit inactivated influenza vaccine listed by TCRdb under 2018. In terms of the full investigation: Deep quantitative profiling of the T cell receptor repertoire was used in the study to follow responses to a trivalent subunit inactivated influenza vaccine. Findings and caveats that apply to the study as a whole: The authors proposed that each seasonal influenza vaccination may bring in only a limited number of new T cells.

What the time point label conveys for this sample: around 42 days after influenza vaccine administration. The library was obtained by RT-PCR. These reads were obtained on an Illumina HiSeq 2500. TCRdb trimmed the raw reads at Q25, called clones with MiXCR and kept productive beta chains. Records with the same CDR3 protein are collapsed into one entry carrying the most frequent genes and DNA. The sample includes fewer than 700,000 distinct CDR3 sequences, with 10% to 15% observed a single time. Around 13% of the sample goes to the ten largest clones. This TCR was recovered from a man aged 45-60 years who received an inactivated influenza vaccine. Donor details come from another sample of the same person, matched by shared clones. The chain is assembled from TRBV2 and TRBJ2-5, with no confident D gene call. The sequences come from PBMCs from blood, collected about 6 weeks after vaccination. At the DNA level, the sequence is TGTGCCAGCAGCGCCCCCCAAGAGACCCAGTACTTC. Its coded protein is CASSAPQETQYF. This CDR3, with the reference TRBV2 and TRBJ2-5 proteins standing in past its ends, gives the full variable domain EPEVTQTPSHQVTQMGQEVILRCVPISNHLYFYWYRQILGQKVEFLVSFYNNEISEKSEIFDDQFSVERPDGSNFTLKIRSTKLEDSAMYFCASSAPQETQYFGPGTRLLVL.